The clone carrying this T cell receptor beta chain was counted a single time. This record comes from a study of blood T cell repertoires in COVID-19. The assay was immunoSEQ multiplex PCR, and TCRdb's table has in-frame clones only and misses some. Counted here are some 150,000 clones, approximately 80% occurring once; the ten biggest clones make up around 10%. The ends were cut back, 2 bases at V and 0 bases at J, with 10 bases in the middle. Germline V gene sequence: CDR1 KGHSH, CDR2 LQKENI. The CDR3 length is 15 residues. This receptor was obtained from a woman aged 60 to 75 with COVID-19, enrolled during active disease. The sequencing input was peripheral blood. The chain uses TRBV18 and TRBJ1-2; D call uncertain. The CDR3 is CASSPGPTANYGYTF. The CDR3 nucleotides are TGTGCCAGCTCACCAGGTCCCACTGCTAACTATGGCTACACCTTC.